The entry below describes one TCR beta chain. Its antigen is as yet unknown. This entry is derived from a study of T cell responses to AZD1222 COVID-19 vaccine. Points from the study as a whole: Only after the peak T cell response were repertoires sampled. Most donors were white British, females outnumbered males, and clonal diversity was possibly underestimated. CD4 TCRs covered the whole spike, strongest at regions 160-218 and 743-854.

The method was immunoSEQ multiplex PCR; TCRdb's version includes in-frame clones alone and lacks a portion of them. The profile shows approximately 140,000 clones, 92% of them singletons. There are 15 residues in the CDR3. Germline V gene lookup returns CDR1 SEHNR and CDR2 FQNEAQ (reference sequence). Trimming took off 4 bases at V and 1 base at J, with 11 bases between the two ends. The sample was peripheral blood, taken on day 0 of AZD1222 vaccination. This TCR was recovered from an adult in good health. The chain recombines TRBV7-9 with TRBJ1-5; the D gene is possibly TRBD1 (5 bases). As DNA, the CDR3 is TGTGCCAGCAGCTCCGGGGACGGAAGCAATCAGCCCCAGCATTTT. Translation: CASSSGDGSNQPQHF.